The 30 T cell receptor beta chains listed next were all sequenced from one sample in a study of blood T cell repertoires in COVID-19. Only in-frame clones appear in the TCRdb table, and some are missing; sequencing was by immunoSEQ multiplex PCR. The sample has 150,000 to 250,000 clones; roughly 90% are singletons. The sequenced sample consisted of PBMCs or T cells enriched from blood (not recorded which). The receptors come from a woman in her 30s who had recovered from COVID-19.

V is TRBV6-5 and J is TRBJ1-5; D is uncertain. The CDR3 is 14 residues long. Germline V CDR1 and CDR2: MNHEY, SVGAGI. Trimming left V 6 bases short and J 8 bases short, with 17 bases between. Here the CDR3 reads CASSEGLMWKPQHF. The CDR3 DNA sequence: TGTGCCAGCAGCGAGGGCCTTATGTGGAAGCCCCAGCATTTT.

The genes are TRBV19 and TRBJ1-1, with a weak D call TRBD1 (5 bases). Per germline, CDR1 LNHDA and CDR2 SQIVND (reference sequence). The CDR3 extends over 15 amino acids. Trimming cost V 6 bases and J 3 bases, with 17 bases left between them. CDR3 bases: TGTGCCAGTAGCTCGGGCCTTACGGGGGACACTGAAGCTTTCTTT. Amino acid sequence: CASSSGLTGDTEAFF. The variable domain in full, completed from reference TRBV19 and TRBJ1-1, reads DGGITQSPKYLFRKEGQNVTLSCEQNLNHDAMYWYRQDPGQGLRLIYYSQIVNDFQKGDIAEGYSVSREKKESFPLTVTSAQKNPTAFYLCASSSGLTGDTEAFFGQGTRLTVV.

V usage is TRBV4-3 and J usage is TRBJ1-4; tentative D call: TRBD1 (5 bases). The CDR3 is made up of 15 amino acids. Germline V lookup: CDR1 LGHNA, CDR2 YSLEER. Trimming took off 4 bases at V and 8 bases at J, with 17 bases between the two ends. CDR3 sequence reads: CASSRNPSRGEKLFF. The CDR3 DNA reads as TGCGCCAGCAGCCGCAATCCCTCTCGGGGGGAAAAACTGTTTTTT.

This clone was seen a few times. The DNA of the CDR3 is TGTGCCAGCAGCTTTCAGGGGGCTGGTGAAAAACTGTTTTTT. It encodes CASSFQGAGEKLFF. The rearrangement links TRBV7-9 to TRBJ1-4; 8 bases map to TRBD1. V lost 3 bases, J lost 7 bases, and 4 bases stayed unmatched. The CDR3 runs 14 residues. Looked up from germline, CDR1 is SEHNR and CDR2 is FQNEAQ (reference sequence).

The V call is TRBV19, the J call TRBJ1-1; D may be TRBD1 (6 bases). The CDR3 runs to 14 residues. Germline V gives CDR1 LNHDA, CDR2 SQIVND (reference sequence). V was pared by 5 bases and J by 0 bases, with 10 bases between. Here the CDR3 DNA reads TGTGCCAGTAGTGTTGGACAGCTGAACACTGAAGCTTTCTTT. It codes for CASSVGQLNTEAFF.

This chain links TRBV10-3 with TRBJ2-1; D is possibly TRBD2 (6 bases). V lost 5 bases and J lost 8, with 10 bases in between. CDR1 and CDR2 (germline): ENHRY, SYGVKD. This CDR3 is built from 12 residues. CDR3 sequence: CAISPGVYEQFF. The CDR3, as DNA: TGTGCCATCAGTCCGGGGGTTTATGAGCAGTTCTTC.

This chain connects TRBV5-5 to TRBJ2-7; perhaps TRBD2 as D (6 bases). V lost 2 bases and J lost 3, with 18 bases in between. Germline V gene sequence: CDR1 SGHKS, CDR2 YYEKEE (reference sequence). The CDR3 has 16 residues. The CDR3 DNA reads TGTGCCAGCAGCTTCTCCGGGACTCCCTTTATCTACGAGCAGTACTTC. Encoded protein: CASSFSGTPFIYEQYF.

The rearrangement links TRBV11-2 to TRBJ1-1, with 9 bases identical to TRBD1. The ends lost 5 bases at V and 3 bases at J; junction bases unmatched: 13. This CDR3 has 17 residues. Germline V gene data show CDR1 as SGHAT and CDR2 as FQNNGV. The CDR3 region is CASSPWTGEIMDTEAFF. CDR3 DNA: TGTGCCAGCAGCCCATGGACAGGGGAGATCATGGACACTGAAGCTTTCTTT.

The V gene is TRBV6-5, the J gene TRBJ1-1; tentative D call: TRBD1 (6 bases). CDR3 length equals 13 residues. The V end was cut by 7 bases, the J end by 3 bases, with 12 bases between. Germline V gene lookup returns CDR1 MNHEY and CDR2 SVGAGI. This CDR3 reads CASKIQGYTEAFF. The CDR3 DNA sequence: TGTGCCAGCAAAATACAGGGTTACACTGAAGCTTTCTTT.

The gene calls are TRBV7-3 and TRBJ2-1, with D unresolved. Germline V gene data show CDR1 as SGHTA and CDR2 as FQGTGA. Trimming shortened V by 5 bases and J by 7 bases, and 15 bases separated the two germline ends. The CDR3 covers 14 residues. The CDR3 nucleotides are TGTGCCAGCAGCCCACTTTCCTCGACAAATGAGCAGTTCTTC. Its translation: CASSPLSSTNEQFF.

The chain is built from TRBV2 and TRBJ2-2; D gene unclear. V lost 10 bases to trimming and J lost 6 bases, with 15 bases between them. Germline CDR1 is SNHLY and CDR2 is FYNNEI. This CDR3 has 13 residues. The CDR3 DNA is TGTGCCAACACCCAAGAGGTGGCCGGGGAGCTGTTTTTT. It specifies CANTQEVAGELFF.

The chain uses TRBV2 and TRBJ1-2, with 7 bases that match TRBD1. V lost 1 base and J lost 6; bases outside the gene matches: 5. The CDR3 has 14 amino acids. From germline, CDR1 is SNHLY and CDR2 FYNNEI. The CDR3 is CASSEDSTGNGYTF. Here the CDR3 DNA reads TGTGCCAGCAGTGAAGACTCGACAGGGAATGGCTACACCTTC.

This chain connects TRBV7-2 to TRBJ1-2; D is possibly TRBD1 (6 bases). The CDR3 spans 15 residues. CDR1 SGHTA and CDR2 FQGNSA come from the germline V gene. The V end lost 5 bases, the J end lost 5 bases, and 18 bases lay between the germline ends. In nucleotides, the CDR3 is TGTGCCAGCAGCCTAAGTGAGGGGGTATCGTATGGCTACACCTTC. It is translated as CASSLSEGVSYGYTF.

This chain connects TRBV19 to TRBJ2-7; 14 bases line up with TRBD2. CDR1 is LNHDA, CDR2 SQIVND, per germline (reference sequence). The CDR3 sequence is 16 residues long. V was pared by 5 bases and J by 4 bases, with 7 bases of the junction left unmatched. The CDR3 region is CASSSSGTSGRYEQYF. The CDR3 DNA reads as TGTGCCAGTAGTTCGAGTGGGACTAGCGGGAGATACGAGCAGTACTTC.

CDR3 sequence (DNA): TGCAGTGCTAGTCAGGGACAGAACACTGAAGCTTTCTTT. As protein: CSASQGQNTEAFF. The chain couples TRBV20-1 to TRBJ1-1; weak D call: TRBD1 (6 bases). V lost 3 bases to trimming and J lost 1 base, with 9 bases between them. The germline gives CDR1 DFQATT, CDR2 SNEGSKA (reference sequence). The length of the CDR3 is 13 residues.

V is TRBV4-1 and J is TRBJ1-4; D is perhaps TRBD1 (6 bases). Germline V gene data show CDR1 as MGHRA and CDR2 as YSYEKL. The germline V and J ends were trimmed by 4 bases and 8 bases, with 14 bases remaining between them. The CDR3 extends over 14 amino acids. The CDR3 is CASSLQQGLEKLFF. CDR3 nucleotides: TGCGCCAGCAGCCTTCAACAGGGTTTGGAAAAACTGTTTTTT.

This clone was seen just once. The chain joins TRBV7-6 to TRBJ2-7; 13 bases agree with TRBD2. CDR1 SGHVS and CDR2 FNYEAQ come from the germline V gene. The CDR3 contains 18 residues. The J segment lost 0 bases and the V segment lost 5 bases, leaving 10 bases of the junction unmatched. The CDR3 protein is CASSAAGTSGTNSYEQYF. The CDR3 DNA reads TGTGCCAGCAGCGCAGCCGGGACTAGCGGGACAAACTCCTACGAGCAGTACTTC.

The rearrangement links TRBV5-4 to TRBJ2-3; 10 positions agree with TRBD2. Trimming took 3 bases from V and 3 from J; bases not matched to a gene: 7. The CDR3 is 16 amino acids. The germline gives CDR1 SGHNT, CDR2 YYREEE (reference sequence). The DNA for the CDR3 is TGTGCCAGCAGCTCGGCTAGCGGGAGCTTGACAGATACGCAGTATTTT. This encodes CASSSASGSLTDTQYF.

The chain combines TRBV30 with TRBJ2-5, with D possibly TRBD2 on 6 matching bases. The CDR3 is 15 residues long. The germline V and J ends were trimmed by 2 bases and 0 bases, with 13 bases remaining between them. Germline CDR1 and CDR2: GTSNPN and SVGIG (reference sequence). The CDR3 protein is CAWSKRDWHQETQYF. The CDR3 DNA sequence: TGTGCCTGGAGTAAACGGGACTGGCACCAAGAGACCCAGTACTTC.

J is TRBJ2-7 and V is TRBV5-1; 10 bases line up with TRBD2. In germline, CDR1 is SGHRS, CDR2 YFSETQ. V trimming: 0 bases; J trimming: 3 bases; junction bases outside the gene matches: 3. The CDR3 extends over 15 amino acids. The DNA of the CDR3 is TGCGCCAGCAGCTTGGATAGCGGGAGGTTCTACGAGCAGTACTTC. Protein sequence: CASSLDSGRFYEQYF. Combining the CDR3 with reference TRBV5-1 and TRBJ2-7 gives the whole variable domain KAGVTQTPRYLIKTRGQQVTLSCSPISGHRSVSWYQQTPGQGLQFLFEYFSETQRNKGNFPGRFSGRQFSNSRSEMNVSTLELGDSALYLCASSLDSGRFYEQYFGPGTRLTVT.

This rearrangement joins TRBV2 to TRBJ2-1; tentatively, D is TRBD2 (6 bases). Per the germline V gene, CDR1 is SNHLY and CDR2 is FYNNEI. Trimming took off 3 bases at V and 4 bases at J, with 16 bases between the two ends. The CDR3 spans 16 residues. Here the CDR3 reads CASSEAYTGDYNEQFF. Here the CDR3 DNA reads TGTGCCAGCAGTGAGGCTTACACGGGGGATTACAATGAGCAGTTCTTC.

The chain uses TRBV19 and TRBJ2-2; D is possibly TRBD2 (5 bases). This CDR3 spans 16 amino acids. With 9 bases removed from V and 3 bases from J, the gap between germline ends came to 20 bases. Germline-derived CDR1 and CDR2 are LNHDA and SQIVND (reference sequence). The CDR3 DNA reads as TGTGCCAGCACCACTCACCGGGATAAATACACCGGGGAGCTGTTTTTT. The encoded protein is CASTTHRDKYTGELFF.

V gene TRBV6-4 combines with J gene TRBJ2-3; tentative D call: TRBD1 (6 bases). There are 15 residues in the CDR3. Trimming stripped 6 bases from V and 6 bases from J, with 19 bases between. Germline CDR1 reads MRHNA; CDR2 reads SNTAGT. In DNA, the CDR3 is TGTGCCAGCAGCCCCGCCGTTGGGGGCAGGGATACGCAGTATTTT. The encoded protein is CASSPAVGGRDTQYF.

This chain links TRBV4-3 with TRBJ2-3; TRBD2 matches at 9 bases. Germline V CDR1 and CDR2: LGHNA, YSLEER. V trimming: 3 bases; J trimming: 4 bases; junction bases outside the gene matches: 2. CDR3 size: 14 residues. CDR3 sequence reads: CASSHSGRSDTQYF. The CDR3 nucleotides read TGCGCCAGCAGCCACAGCGGGAGGTCAGATACGCAGTATTTT.

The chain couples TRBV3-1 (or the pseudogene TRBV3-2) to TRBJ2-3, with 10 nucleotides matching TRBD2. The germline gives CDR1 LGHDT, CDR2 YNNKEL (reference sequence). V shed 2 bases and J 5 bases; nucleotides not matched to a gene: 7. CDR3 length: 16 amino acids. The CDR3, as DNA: TGTGCCAGCAGCCAAAACCTAGCGGGGGACGGAGATACGCAGTATTTT. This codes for CASSQNLAGDGDTQYF.

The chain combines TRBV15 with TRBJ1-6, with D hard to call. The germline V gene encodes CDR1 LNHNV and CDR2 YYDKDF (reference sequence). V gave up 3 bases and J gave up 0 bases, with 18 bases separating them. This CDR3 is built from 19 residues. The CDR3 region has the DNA TGTGCCACCAGCAGTATCGGTCGGGTTACCTCCTCCTATAATTCACCCCTCCACTTT. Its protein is CATSSIGRVTSSYNSPLHF.

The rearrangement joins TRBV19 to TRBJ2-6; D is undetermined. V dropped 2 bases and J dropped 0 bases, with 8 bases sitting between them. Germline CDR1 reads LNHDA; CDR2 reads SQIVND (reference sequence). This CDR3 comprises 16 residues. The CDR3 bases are TGTGCCAGTAGTATAATATTAGTCTCTGGGGCCAACGTCCTGACTTTC. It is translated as CASSIILVSGANVLTF.

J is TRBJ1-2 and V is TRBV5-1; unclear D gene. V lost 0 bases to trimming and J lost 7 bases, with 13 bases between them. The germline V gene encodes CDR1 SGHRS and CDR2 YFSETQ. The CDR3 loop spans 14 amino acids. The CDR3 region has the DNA TGCGCCAGCAGCTTGGGCTATAAAGGAGCTGGCTACACCTTC. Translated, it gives CASSLGYKGAGYTF. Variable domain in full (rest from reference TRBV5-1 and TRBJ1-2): KAGVTQTPRYLIKTRGQQVTLSCSPISGHRSVSWYQQTPGQGLQFLFEYFSETQRNKGNFPGRFSGRQFSNSRSEMNVSTLELGDSALYLCASSLGYKGAGYTFGSGTRLTVV.

This CDR3 reads CASSPQRAGGRSGELFF. DNA of the CDR3: TGTGCCAGCAGTCCCCAGAGAGCGGGGGGGCGTAGCGGGGAGCTGTTTTTT. This chain uses TRBV6-6 with TRBJ2-2; 10 bases line up with TRBD2. Germline trimming cut 5 bases from V and 7 bases from J; bases unmatched to any gene: 13. Germline V CDR1 and CDR2: MNHNY, SVGAGI (reference sequence). The CDR3 loop spans 17 amino acids.

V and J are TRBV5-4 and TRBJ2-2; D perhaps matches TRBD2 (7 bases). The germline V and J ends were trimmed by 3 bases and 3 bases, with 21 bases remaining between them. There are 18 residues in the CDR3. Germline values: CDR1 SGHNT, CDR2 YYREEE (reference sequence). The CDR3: CASSSGGKTSPDTGELFF. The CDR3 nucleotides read TGTGCCAGCAGCTCGGGGGGCAAAACTAGTCCCGACACCGGGGAGCTGTTTTTT.